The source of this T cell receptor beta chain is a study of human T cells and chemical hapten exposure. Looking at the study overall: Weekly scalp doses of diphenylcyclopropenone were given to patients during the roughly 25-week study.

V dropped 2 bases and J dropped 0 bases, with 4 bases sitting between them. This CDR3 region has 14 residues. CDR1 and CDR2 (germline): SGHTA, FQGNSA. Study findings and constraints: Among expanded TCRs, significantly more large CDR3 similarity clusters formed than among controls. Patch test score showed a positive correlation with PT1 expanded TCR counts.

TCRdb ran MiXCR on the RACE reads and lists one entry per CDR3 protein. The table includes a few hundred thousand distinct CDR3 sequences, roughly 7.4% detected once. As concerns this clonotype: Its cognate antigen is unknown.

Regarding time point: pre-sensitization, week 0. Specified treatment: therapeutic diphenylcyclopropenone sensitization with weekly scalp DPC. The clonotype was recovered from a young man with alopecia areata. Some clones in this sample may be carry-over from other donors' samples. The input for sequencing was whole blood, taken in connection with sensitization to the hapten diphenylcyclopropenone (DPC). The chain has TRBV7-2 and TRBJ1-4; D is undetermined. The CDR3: CASSLTPTNEKLFF. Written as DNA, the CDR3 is TGTGCCAGCAGCTTAACGCCAACTAATGAAAAACTGTTTTTT.